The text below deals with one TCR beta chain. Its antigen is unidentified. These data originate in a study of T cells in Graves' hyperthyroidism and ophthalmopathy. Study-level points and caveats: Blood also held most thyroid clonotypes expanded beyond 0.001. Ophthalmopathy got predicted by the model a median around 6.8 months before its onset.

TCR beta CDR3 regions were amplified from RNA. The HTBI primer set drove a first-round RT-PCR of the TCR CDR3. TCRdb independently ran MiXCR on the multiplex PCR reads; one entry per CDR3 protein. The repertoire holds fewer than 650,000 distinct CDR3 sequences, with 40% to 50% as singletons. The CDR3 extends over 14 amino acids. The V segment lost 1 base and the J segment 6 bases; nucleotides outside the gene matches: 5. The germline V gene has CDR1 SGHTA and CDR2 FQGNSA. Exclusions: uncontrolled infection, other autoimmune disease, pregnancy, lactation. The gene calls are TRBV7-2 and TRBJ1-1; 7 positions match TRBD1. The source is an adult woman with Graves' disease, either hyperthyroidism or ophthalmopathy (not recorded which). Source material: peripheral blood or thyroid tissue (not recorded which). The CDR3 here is CASSLVRGYAEAFF. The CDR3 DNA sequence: TGTGCCAGCAGCTTAGTCAGGGGGTACGCTGAAGCTTTCTTT.